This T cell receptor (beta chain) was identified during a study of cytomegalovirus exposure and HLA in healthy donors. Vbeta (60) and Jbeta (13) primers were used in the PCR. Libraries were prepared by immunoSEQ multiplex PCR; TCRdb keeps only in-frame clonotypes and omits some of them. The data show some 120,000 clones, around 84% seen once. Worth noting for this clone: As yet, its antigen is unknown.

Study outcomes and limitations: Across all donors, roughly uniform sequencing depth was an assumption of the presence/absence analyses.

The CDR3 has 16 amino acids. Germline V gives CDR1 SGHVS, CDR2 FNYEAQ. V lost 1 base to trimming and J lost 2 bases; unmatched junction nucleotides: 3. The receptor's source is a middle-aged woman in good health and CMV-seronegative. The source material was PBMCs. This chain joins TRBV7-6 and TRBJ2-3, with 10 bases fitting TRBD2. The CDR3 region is CASSLGLAGATDTQYF. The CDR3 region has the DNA TGTGCCAGCAGCTTAGGGCTAGCGGGGGCCACAGATACGCAGTATTTT.